One and the same sample provided the 26 T cell receptor beta chains below, sequenced in a study of response to subunit inactivated influenza vaccine. TCRdb fed the RT-PCR reads into MiXCR, producing one record per CDR3 protein. The data show just over 300,000 distinct CDR3 sequences, 21% seen once. The sample here was PBMCs from blood, taken approximately 22 months after vaccination. These receptors were obtained from a man aged 50-75 years who received an inactivated influenza vaccine.

V gene TRBV2 combines with J gene TRBJ2-3, with 11 bases identical to TRBD2. CDR1 and CDR2 from the germline V gene are SNHLY and FYNNEI. J gave up 2 bases and V 4 bases, and 2 bases lay outside the gene matches. This CDR3 is built from 15 residues. The DNA of the CDR3 is TGTGCCAGCAGTGCGGGACTAGCGGACACAGATACGCAGTATTTT. Encoded protein: CASSAGLADTDTQYF.

The chain uses TRBV21-1 and TRBJ1-2. TRBV21-1 is noted as a pseudogene. The CDR3 spans 18 residues. The CDR3 here is CASSDPWGWANFYYGYTF. The CDR3, as DNA: TGTGCCAGCAGCGACCCTTGGGGGTGGGCGAATTTCTACTATGGCTACACCTTC.

This clonotype was seen more than once but under ten times. The rearrangement uses TRBV20-1 and TRBJ1-1, with D possibly matching TRBD1 (6 bases). V was pared by 3 bases and J by 1 base, with 12 bases between. The CDR3 sequence is 14 residues long. CDR1 DFQATT and CDR2 SNEGSKA come from the germline V gene (reference sequence). CDR3 sequence reads: CSASVTGRNTEAFF. In DNA form, the CDR3 reads TGCAGTGCTAGTGTAACAGGGCGGAACACTGAAGCTTTCTTT.

The chain employs TRBV29-1 and TRBJ2-5, with TRBD2 as a possible D gene (7 bases). The CDR3 spans 12 residues. Germline V gene data show CDR1 as SQVTM and CDR2 as ANQGSEA. CDR3 in DNA: TGCAGTATCCGGGGGGCAAGGGAGACCCAGTACTTC. This codes for CSIRGARETQYF.

The V and J genes are TRBV29-1 and TRBJ1-2; D gene ambiguous. The CDR3 extends over 13 amino acids. The V and J ends lost 3 bases and 0 bases respectively, with 8 bases between them. CDR1 is SQVTM and CDR2 is ANQGSEA in the germline V gene. This chain's CDR3 is CSVEYGANYGYTF. For the CDR3, the DNA is TGCAGCGTTGAGTACGGGGCTAACTATGGCTACACCTTC.

This clonotype turned up a few times. The chain is built from TRBV20-1 and TRBJ1-6; weak D call: TRBD1 (6 bases). The CDR3 has 14 residues. Germline V gene sequence: CDR1 DFQATT, CDR2 SNEGSKA (reference sequence). Trimming shortened V by 4 bases and J by 5 bases, and 12 bases separated the two germline ends. CDR3 region: CSANRGHHNSPLHF. The CDR3 nucleotides read TGCAGTGCTAACCGGGGGCATCATAATTCACCCCTCCACTTT.

This clonotype showed up just a few times. The rearrangement uses TRBV10-3 and TRBJ2-3; unclear D gene. The CDR3 consists of 13 residues. Trimming stripped 7 bases from V and 2 bases from J, with 10 bases between. Looked up from germline, CDR1 is ENHRY and CDR2 is SYGVKD. The CDR3 DNA sequence: TGTGCCATCAAGGGCTTGCTCACAGATACGCAGTATTTT. It encodes CAIKGLLTDTQYF.

This clonotype was seen a few times. This rearrangement joins TRBV12-3 or TRBV12-4 to TRBJ2-7, with no clear D. Trimming shortened V by 3 bases and J by 6 bases, and 9 bases separated the two germline ends. CDR3 length: 12 residues. The CDR3 loop is CASSFSLSEQYF. The CDR3 nucleotides are TGTGCCAGCAGTTTCTCTCTTAGCGAGCAGTACTTC.

The rearrangement links TRBV20-1 to TRBJ2-7; the D gene is possibly TRBD1 (6 bases). This CDR3 is built from 14 residues. Deletions cut 3 bases from V and 2 bases from J, with 14 bases between. Germline CDR1 and CDR2: DFQATT and SNEGSKA (reference sequence). The CDR3 loop is CSASSLGAAYEQYF. CDR3 nucleotide sequence: TGCAGTGCTAGTTCCCTGGGGGCGGCCTACGAGCAGTACTTC.

The chain is built from TRBV25-1 and TRBJ1-5, with D possibly being TRBD1 (5 bases). Germline-derived CDR1 and CDR2 are MGHDK and SYGVNS. Trimming cost V 8 bases and J 2 bases, with 16 bases left between them. The CDR3 totals 15 residues. CDR3 DNA: TGTGCCAGCTCCCCTGCCGGGGCGGGCAATCAGCCCCAGCATTTT. As protein: CASSPAGAGNQPQHF.

This clonotype has more than one count but fewer than ten. The chain uses TRBV21-1 and TRBJ2-4; TRBD1, the table's D call, was not compared with the DNA. TRBV21-1 corresponds to a pseudogene. CDR3 length: 17 amino acids. CDR3 coding DNA: TGTGCCAGCAGCGCCCTAAGGGGGAAATTAGCCAAAAACATTCAGTACTTC. It is translated as CASSALRGKLAKNIQYF.

This clonotype occurred a few times. The chain employs TRBV12-3 or TRBV12-4 and TRBJ1-1; TRBD1 matches at 7 bases. This CDR3 region has 15 residues. The junction had 13 bases not matched to a gene; V was cut back by 6 bases and J by 6 bases. CDR3 in amino acids: CASRPQGSKGAEAFF. The CDR3 bases are TGTGCCAGCAGGCCACAGGGGTCTAAGGGGGCTGAAGCTTTCTTT.

The CDR3 loop reads CASSPPTTSGTTDTQYF. CDR3 coding DNA: TGCGCCAGCAGCCCCCCGACGACTAGCGGGACCACAGATACGCAGTATTTT. The chain uses TRBV5-1 and TRBJ2-3, with 11 positions matching TRBD2. The junction had 9 bases not matched to a gene; V was cut back by 4 bases and J by 2 bases. The CDR3 has 17 amino acids. Germline assignment: CDR1 SGHRS and CDR2 YFSETQ.

This clonotype was counted only a few times. V gene TRBV24-1 combines with J gene TRBJ2-5; no reliable D call. Germline V gene lookup returns CDR1 KGHDR and CDR2 SFDVKD. This CDR3 is 15 amino acids long. V lost 4 bases and J 1 base, leaving 12 bases between the germline ends. CDR3 coding DNA: TGTGCCACCAGTGAAGCCGGCCGGGCCCAAGAGACCCAGTACTTC. It translates to CATSEAGRAQETQYF.

The chain joins TRBV9 to TRBJ1-6; possible D gene TRBD1, 5 bases. V shed 0 bases and J shed 4 bases, with 8 bases lying between them. Looked up from germline, CDR1 is SGDLS and CDR2 is YYNGEE. The CDR3 spans 15 residues. The CDR3 loop reads CASSVAPGYNSPLHF. DNA for the CDR3: TGTGCCAGCAGCGTAGCTCCAGGGTATAATTCACCCCTCCACTTT.

The table lists this clonotype with a count of one. The chain recombines TRBV10-3 with TRBJ2-3; 10 nucleotides align to TRBD1. Trimming removed 7 bases from V and 6 bases from J; junction bases left unmatched: 10. The CDR3 sequence is 15 residues long. Germline V CDR1 and CDR2: ENHRY, SYGVKD. The CDR3 protein is CAITGTGEGGDTQYF. As DNA, the CDR3 is TGTGCCATCACCGGGACAGGGGAAGGCGGGGATACGCAGTATTTT.

This clonotype has a single count. Germline is not matched at one junction end, which may reflect a read error. This chain connects TRBV6-2 or TRBV6-3 to TRBJ1-2; D unresolved. The CDR3 sequence is 14 residues long. Germline V gives CDR1 MNHEY, CDR2 SVGEGT. The CDR3 is CASSPPGGIYVYTF. The CDR3 DNA follows: TGTGCCAGCAGTCCCCCTGGCGGAATCTATGTCTACACCTTC.

The J gene is TRBJ2-6, the V gene TRBV28; D is unresolved. Germline V gene sequence: CDR1 MDHEN, CDR2 SYDVKM. The V end was cut by 1 base, the J end by 0 bases, with 7 bases between. This CDR3 is 16 amino acids long. CDR3 protein: CASSLLISSGANVLTF. The CDR3 bases are TGTGCCAGCAGTTTATTAATTAGCTCTGGGGCCAACGTCCTGACTTTC.

This clonotype showed up just a few times. The gene calls are TRBV6-1 and TRBJ2-1, with D perhaps matching TRBD2 (7 bases). CDR1 is MNHNS and CDR2 is SASEGT in the germline V gene. This CDR3 is built from 16 residues. V gave up 2 bases and J gave up 7 bases, with 18 bases separating them. CDR3 sequence reads: CASSESWGGLDNEQFF. The DNA of the CDR3 is TGTGCCAGCAGTGAATCGTGGGGGGGCCTTGATAATGAGCAGTTCTTC.

The rearrangement links TRBV5-6 to TRBJ2-2; 7 positions match TRBD1. V was clipped by 4 bases and J by 1 base; unmatched bases: 7. CDR3 size: 16 residues. Germline V lookup: CDR1 SGHDT, CDR2 YYEEEE. CDR3 protein: CASSLGQVLNTGELFF. The CDR3 coding sequence is TGTGCCAGCAGCCTTGGACAGGTGCTGAACACCGGGGAGCTGTTTTTT.

The chain has TRBV13 and TRBJ2-1, with 11 positions matching TRBD2. V shed 5 bases and J 4 bases; nucleotides not matched to a gene: 4. This CDR3 has 15 residues. CDR1 and CDR2 (germline): PRHDT, FYEKMQ (reference sequence). Here the CDR3 DNA reads TGTGCCAGCAGCGCTACTAGCGGGGGATACAATGAGCAGTTCTTC. Protein sequence: CASSATSGGYNEQFF.

CDR3 region: CASSAVKHRPDTQYF. The CDR3 bases are TGTGCCAGCAGTGCAGTTAAGCACCGACCAGATACGCAGTATTTT. J is TRBJ2-3 and V is TRBV25-1, with unresolved D. The CDR3 extends over 15 amino acids. Germline CDR1 and CDR2: MGHDK and SYGVNS. The germline V and J ends were trimmed by 4 bases and 4 bases, with 15 bases remaining between them.

This clonotype showed up many times. This chain uses TRBV5-1 with TRBJ2-3; 7 bases map to TRBD2. J was trimmed by 6 bases and V by 4 bases; bases with no gene match: 11. Per germline, CDR1 SGHRS and CDR2 YFSETQ. This CDR3 has 15 residues. The CDR3 loop reads CASSREVAGRDTQYF. The CDR3 DNA follows: TGCGCCAGCAGCCGGGAGGTCGCAGGGAGGGATACGCAGTATTTT.

The chain employs TRBV7-9 and TRBJ1-1; D is ambiguous. The germline CDR1 and CDR2 sequences are SEHNR and FQNEAQ (reference sequence). The CDR3 covers 11 residues. V gave up 8 bases and J gave up 4 bases, with 8 bases separating them. The CDR3 is CASAYGTEAFF. CDR3 sequence (DNA): TGTGCCAGCGCCTACGGCACTGAAGCTTTCTTT.

A few counts support this clonotype. The J gene is TRBJ2-3, the V gene TRBV12-3 or TRBV12-4; unclear D gene. The CDR3 runs 13 residues. Between the trimmed V and J ends, which lost 3 bases and 2 bases, there was a span of 6 bases. Written as DNA, the CDR3 is TGTGCCAGCAGTTTCTCTAACACAGATACGCAGTATTTT. Encoded protein: CASSFSNTDTQYF.

The table lists this clonotype with many counts. The rearrangement links TRBV2 to TRBJ1-1; D is unclear. Deletions cut 10 bases from V and 8 bases from J, with 17 bases between. This CDR3 has 12 residues. Looked up from germline, CDR1 is SNHLY and CDR2 is FYNNEI. CDR3 nucleotide sequence: TGTGCCATCCCGGGCATGGGTATAGAAGCTTTCTTT. Protein: CAIPGMGIEAFF.